This TCR beta chain was sequenced in a study of blood T cell repertoires in COVID-19. Method: immunoSEQ multiplex PCR; TCRdb's copy keeps in-frame clones and lacks some. Of 200,000 to 250,000 clones listed, approximately 84% are singletons. Germline V lookup: CDR1 SGHRS, CDR2 YFSETQ. The CDR3 contains 18 residues. Losses at the gene ends were 4 bases for V and 2 bases for J; bases not matched to a gene: 14. The chain is built from TRBV5-1 and TRBJ2-7, with 11 nucleotides matching TRBD1. This sequence originates from a man aged 40-49 years who had recovered from COVID-19. The sequencing sample was made of PBMCs or T cells enriched from blood (not recorded which). The CDR3 sequence: CASSPVGQGARGAYEQYF. CDR3 nucleotides: TGCGCCAGCAGCCCTGTAGGACAGGGGGCGCGGGGAGCCTACGAGCAGTACTTC. Filled out from reference TRBV5-1 and TRBJ2-7, the complete variable domain reads KAGVTQTPRYLIKTRGQQVTLSCSPISGHRSVSWYQQTPGQGLQFLFEYFSETQRNKGNFPGRFSGRQFSNSRSEMNVSTLELGDSALYLCASSPVGQGARGAYEQYFGPGTRLTVT.